This T cell receptor (delta chain) originates from a study of gamma-delta T cells after stem cell transplantation. TCRdb called clones from the RT-PCR reads again using CATT. This sample has about 14,000 delta-chain clones, with roughly 34% found just once. This clone was recorded a few times. The sample has other DNA sequences that encode this CDR3 too. This receptor was obtained from a human donor. It is not recorded whose cells these are; they may come from a transplant donor. Specimen: gamma-delta T cells.

CDR3 sequence (DNA): TGTGCTCTTGGGGACTTCCGGGACCCGAACTTCCCCTACTTCACCGATAAACTCATCTTT. Residues: CALGDFRDPNFPYFTDKLIF. The chain has TRDV1 and TRDJ1; tentatively, D is TRDD2 (5 bases). The CDR3 is 20 residues long. The V gene lost 3 bases and the J gene lost 1 base, with 27 bases spanning the gap. Germline-derived CDR1 and CDR2 are TSWWSYY and QGS.